Below, one T cell receptor (beta chain) is given with its context. Combining a sample-barcoded 5' primer with a J-beta primer mix, a second PCR ran for 7 to 11 cycles. TCRdb reprocessed the 5' RACE reads via MiXCR and lists one record per CDR3 protein. Of around 280,000 distinct CDR3 sequences detected, less than 30% appear once; the ten largest clones hold 25% to 35%. This entry comes from a study of blood T cells in healthy people across ages. Investigators took about 9.4 milliliters of peripheral blood from every donor. The sequenced sample was blood. The receptor was isolated from a woman between 70 and 85 years old in good health.

Here the CDR3 reads CASRPHGGNGYTF. CDR3 in DNA: TGTGCCAGCAGACCCCACGGGGGGAATGGCTACACCTTC. This rearrangement joins TRBV6-1 to TRBJ1-2; a weak D match, TRBD1 (5 bases). The CDR3 is 13 amino acids. The germline V gene has CDR1 MNHNS and CDR2 SASEGT. V was trimmed by 6 bases and J by 6 bases, leaving 14 bases between them.